A single sample is the source of the 9 T cell receptor beta chains below, sequenced in a study of cytomegalovirus exposure and HLA in healthy donors. PCR involved 60 Vbeta and 13 Jbeta primers. The table came from immunoSEQ multiplex PCR; TCRdb's copy has only in-frame clones and leaves some out. Here the sample spans 150,000 to 200,000 clones, just over 75% being singletons. The sample was PBMCs. The receptors here all came from a woman aged 25 to 39 in good health and CMV-seropositive.

This chain joins TRBV20-1 and TRBJ1-1, with D unclear. CDR3 size: 11 residues. Germline CDR1 DFQATT, CDR2 SNEGSKA (reference sequence). V lost 3 bases and J lost 5, with 7 bases in between. The CDR3 DNA is TGCAGTGCTAGTTCACAGACTGAAGCTTTCTTT. Translation gives CSASSQTEAFF.

For the CDR3, the DNA is TGTGCCATCACCCCAGGGGAGGGGACTGAAGCTTTCTTT. This sequence encodes CAITPGEGTEAFF. The chain recombines TRBV10-3 with TRBJ1-1, with D perhaps TRBD1 (6 bases). This CDR3 spans 13 amino acids. The ends were cut back, 7 bases at V and 5 bases at J, with 14 bases in the middle. The germline V gene encodes CDR1 ENHRY and CDR2 SYGVKD.

The chain is built from TRBV6-1 and TRBJ1-3, with TRBD1 identical over 9 bases. This CDR3 comprises 18 residues. CDR1 MNHNS and CDR2 SASEGT come from the germline V gene. V lost 3 bases, J lost 4 bases, and 13 bases stayed unmatched. The CDR3 here is CASSDGGIPGQGGNTIYF. The CDR3 DNA reads TGTGCCAGCAGTGATGGTGGGATTCCGGGACAGGGAGGAAACACCATATATTTT.

The chain joins TRBV12-5 to TRBJ2-2; perhaps TRBD1 as D (6 bases). V dropped 6 bases and J dropped 0 bases, with 14 bases sitting between them. This CDR3 contains 16 residues. Germline CDR1 and CDR2: LGHNT and FRNRAP. The CDR3 here is CASGSRDTANTGELFF. The CDR3 coding sequence is TGTGCTAGTGGCAGCCGGGACACCGCGAACACCGGGGAGCTGTTTTTT. Full variable domain (outside the CDR3, taken from reference TRBV12-5 and TRBJ2-2): DARVTQTPRHKVTEMGQEVTMRCQPILGHNTVFWYRQTMMQGLELLAYFRNRAPLDDSGMPKDRFSAEMPDATLATLKIQPSEPRDSAVYFCASGSRDTANTGELFFGEGSRLTVL.

The CDR3 spells CASSEQGGTNEKLFF. Here the CDR3 DNA reads TGTGCCAGCAGTGAGCAGGGGGGAACTAATGAAAAACTGTTTTTT. The J gene is TRBJ1-4, the V gene TRBV28, with 7 positions matching TRBD1. This CDR3 region has 15 residues. The V segment lost 5 bases and the J segment 1 base; nucleotides outside the gene matches: 4. CDR1 MDHEN and CDR2 SYDVKM come from the germline V gene.

This chain connects TRBV6-4 to TRBJ1-1; D perhaps matches TRBD1 (6 bases). The germline V gene encodes CDR1 MRHNA and CDR2 SNTAGT. V lost 4 bases, J lost 7 bases, and 16 bases lay in between. CDR3 size: 14 residues. The CDR3 sequence: CASSVHREGIEAFF. The CDR3 nucleotides read TGTGCCAGCAGTGTCCACAGGGAGGGTATTGAAGCTTTCTTT.

The chain uses TRBV10-3 and TRBJ2-1; 7 positions match TRBD1. The J segment lost 5 bases and the V segment lost 6 bases, leaving 13 bases of the junction unmatched. CDR3 length: 16 residues. Germline assignment: CDR1 ENHRY and CDR2 SYGVKD. This CDR3 reads CAISLTGPGGNNEQFF. CDR3 nucleotide sequence: TGTGCCATCAGCCTGACAGGGCCAGGTGGGAACAATGAGCAGTTCTTC.

This clone was found once. The chain carries TRBV4-1 and TRBJ2-7; possible D gene TRBD2, 6 bases. V dropped 1 base and J dropped 6 bases, with 10 bases sitting between them. CDR1 is MGHRA and CDR2 is YSYEKL in the germline V gene. The CDR3 length is 13 residues. The CDR3: CASSQVVAVEQYF. CDR3 DNA sequence: TGCGCCAGCAGCCAAGTGGTAGCGGTCGAGCAGTACTTC.

CDR3 nucleotide sequence: TGTGCCAGCTCACCAGTAGAATTAAGAACCGTAGCTAACTATGGCTACACCTTC. Translated: CASSPVELRTVANYGYTF. The chain links TRBV18 to TRBJ1-2; D unresolved. V was trimmed by 2 bases and J by 0 bases, leaving 19 bases between them. The CDR3 is made up of 18 amino acids. In germline, CDR1 is KGHSH, CDR2 LQKENI.